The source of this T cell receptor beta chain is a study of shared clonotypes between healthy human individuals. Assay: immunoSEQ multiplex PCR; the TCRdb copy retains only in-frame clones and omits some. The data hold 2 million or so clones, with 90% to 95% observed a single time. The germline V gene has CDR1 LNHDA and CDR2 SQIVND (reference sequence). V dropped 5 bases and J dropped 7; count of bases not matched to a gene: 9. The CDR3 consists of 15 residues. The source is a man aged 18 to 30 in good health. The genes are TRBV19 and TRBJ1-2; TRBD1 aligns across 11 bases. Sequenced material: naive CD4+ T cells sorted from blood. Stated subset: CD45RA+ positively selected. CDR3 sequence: CASSEKGQGASGYTF. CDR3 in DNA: TGTGCCAGTAGTGAAAAAGGACAGGGGGCAAGTGGCTACACCTTC.